Presented here are 19 T cell receptor beta chains from one specimen sequenced in a study of blood T cells in healthy people across ages. Sample-barcoded 5' priming and a J-beta primer mix drove a second PCR of 7 to 11 cycles. Each CDR3 protein is one row after TCRdb ran MiXCR on the 5' RACE reads. This table has some 640,000 distinct CDR3 sequences, 49% appearing once. The sequenced sample consisted of blood. The receptor set was obtained from a woman aged 55-70 years in good health.

The J gene is TRBJ1-6, the V gene TRBV25-1, with D unresolved. Per the germline V gene, CDR1 is MGHDK and CDR2 is SYGVNS. There are 12 residues in the CDR3. The ends were cut back, 0 bases at V and 6 bases at J, with 0 bases in the middle. CDR3 in amino acids: CASSEYNSPLHF. The CDR3, as DNA: TGTGCCAGCAGTGAATATAATTCACCCCTCCACTTT.

J is TRBJ1-5 and V is TRBV15; D not resolved. The germline V gene encodes CDR1 LNHNV and CDR2 YYDKDF (reference sequence). V was clipped by 3 bases and J by 4 bases, with 4 bases between them. The CDR3 totals 12 residues. CDR3 nucleotides: TGTGCCACCAGCAGGCTTAATCAGCCCCAGCATTTT. It is translated as CATSRLNQPQHF.

The chain joins TRBV4-3 to TRBJ2-2, with D tentatively TRBD1 (5 bases). The germline V and J ends were trimmed by 6 bases and 5 bases, with 13 bases remaining between them. Germline CDR1 and CDR2: LGHNA and YSLEER. The CDR3 has 14 amino acids. CDR3 in DNA: TGCGCCAGCAGGGGTGGCAGGGCAACCGGGGAGCTGTTTTTT. Translating it yields CASRGGRATGELFF.

This clonotype was detected only a few times. The genes are TRBV20-1 and TRBJ1-6, with D unresolved. V dropped 1 base and J dropped 6 bases, with 13 bases sitting between them. The CDR3 runs to 15 residues. The germline V gene has CDR1 DFQATT and CDR2 SNEGSKA (reference sequence). Written as DNA, the CDR3 is TGCAGTGCTAGAGTGGAGGGAAACCTTAATTCACCCCTCCACTTT. Amino acids: CSARVEGNLNSPLHF.

This chain uses TRBV5-1 with TRBJ2-5; 12 bases are a match to TRBD1. This CDR3 has 17 amino acids. Germline CDR1 and CDR2: SGHRS and YFSETQ. Losses at the gene ends were 0 bases for V and 2 bases for J; bases not matched to a gene: 5. Here the CDR3 DNA reads TGCGCCAGCAGCTTGGGATCGGGACAGGGGGCTCAAGAGACCCAGTACTTC. This sequence encodes CASSLGSGQGAQETQYF. The full variable domain, rest sourced from reference TRBV5-1 and TRBJ2-5, is KAGVTQTPRYLIKTRGQQVTLSCSPISGHRSVSWYQQTPGQGLQFLFEYFSETQRNKGNFPGRFSGRQFSNSRSEMNVSTLELGDSALYLCASSLGSGQGAQETQYFGPGTRLLVL.

The count of this clonotype is one. This sequence joins TRBV7-9 and TRBJ1-1; D call uncertain. V was pared by 4 bases and J by 6 bases, with 12 bases between. CDR1 is SEHNR and CDR2 is FQNEAQ in the germline V gene (reference sequence). CDR3 length: 13 amino acids. The CDR3 sequence is CASSSAAIAEAFF. CDR3 bases: TGTGCCAGCAGCTCGGCGGCGATCGCTGAAGCTTTCTTT.

This clonotype was counted a few times. CDR3 amino acids: CASSDGSSGANVLTF. For the CDR3, the DNA is TGCGCCAGCAGCGACGGTAGCTCTGGGGCCAACGTCCTGACTTTC. V is TRBV5-1 and J is TRBJ2-6, with D uncertain. The CDR3 is 15 residues long. V was clipped by 4 bases and J by 0 bases, with 8 bases between them. CDR1 and CDR2 from the germline V gene are SGHRS and YFSETQ.

V usage is TRBV11-2 and J usage is TRBJ2-1; D is ambiguous. The CDR3 runs to 13 residues. Germline V gene sequence: CDR1 SGHAT, CDR2 FQNNGV. V was pared by 0 bases and J by 8 bases, with 8 bases between. Here the CDR3 DNA reads TGTGCCAGCAGCTTAGATCTATGGGATGAGCAGTTCTTC. Translation: CASSLDLWDEQFF.

The chain has TRBV20-1 and TRBJ1-1, with D possibly TRBD1 on 5 matching bases. The germline CDR1 and CDR2 sequences are DFQATT and SNEGSKA (reference sequence). CDR3 length: 15 residues. Deletions cut 6 bases from V and 0 bases from J, with 17 bases between. DNA of the CDR3: TGCAGTGCATTCTCAGGGTTCCGGTTGAACACTGAAGCTTTCTTT. As protein: CSAFSGFRLNTEAFF.

This chain connects TRBV4-3 to TRBJ1-2; 11 bases fit TRBD1. CDR1 is LGHNA, CDR2 YSLEER, per germline. This CDR3 comprises 18 residues. The V and J ends lost 4 bases and 8 bases, in that order; junction bases with no gene match: 18. DNA for the CDR3: TGCGCCAGCAGCCCTACTTTGGGACAGGGGGACCGATTTCGCGGCTACACCTTC. As protein: CASSPTLGQGDRFRGYTF.

The chain is built from TRBV10-3 and TRBJ2-5; D may be TRBD2 (5 bases). Germline loops: CDR1 ENHRY, CDR2 SYGVKD. The CDR3 is 15 amino acids. The V end lost 6 bases, the J end lost 11 bases, and 25 bases lay between the germline ends. CDR3 region: CAISGDRLPTKEQYF. CDR3 nucleotide sequence: TGTGCCATCAGCGGGGATAGACTACCCACCAAAGAGCAGTACTTC.

This clonotype was picked up a small number of times. The chain joins TRBV20-1 to TRBJ1-2, with D possibly TRBD1 on 6 matching bases. Germline CDR1 is DFQATT and CDR2 is SNEGSKA (reference sequence). The CDR3 spans 14 residues. The V gene lost 6 bases and the J gene lost 2 bases, with 16 bases spanning the gap. For the CDR3, the DNA is TGCAGTGCCCGGGCCTATACAGGGAACTATGGCTACACCTTC. This codes for CSARAYTGNYGYTF.

The rearrangement links TRBV7-3 to TRBJ2-1; 8 bases match TRBD2. The CDR3 is 13 amino acids. Germline lookup yields CDR1 SGHTA and CDR2 FQGTGA. The V segment lost 7 bases and the J segment 4 bases; nucleotides outside the gene matches: 3. The CDR3 DNA is TGTGCCAGCACGGCGGGAGGTTACAATGAGCAGTTCTTC. Its protein is CASTAGGYNEQFF.

The rearrangement uses TRBV20-1 and TRBJ2-3; D unresolved. The length of the CDR3 is 15 residues. The V gene lost 6 bases and the J gene lost 2 bases, with 18 bases spanning the gap. Germline CDR1 is DFQATT and CDR2 is SNEGSKA (reference sequence). This CDR3 reads CSATRVAGNTDTQYF. The CDR3 DNA reads as TGCAGTGCGACAAGGGTGGCCGGAAACACAGATACGCAGTATTTT.

This chain uses TRBV21-1 with TRBJ2-7; no check of the table's D call, TRBD2, against the DNA was made. TRBV21-1 is recorded as a pseudogene. The CDR3 loop spans 14 amino acids. In DNA form, the CDR3 reads TGTGCCAGCAGCAAAGACCCTCTTGACTACGAGCAGTACTTC. Amino acid sequence: CASSKDPLDYEQYF.

The chain has TRBV6-4 and TRBJ2-3; TRBD1 might be the D (5 bases). The CDR3 consists of 15 residues. V dropped 0 bases and J dropped 3 bases, with 10 bases sitting between them. CDR1 is MRHNA, CDR2 SNTAGT, per germline. Written as DNA, the CDR3 is TGTGCCAGCAGTGACTCTCCAGGGTCGACAGATACGCAGTATTTT. Protein product: CASSDSPGSTDTQYF.

V usage is TRBV27 and J usage is TRBJ2-5; possible D gene TRBD1, 6 bases. V lost 4 bases, J lost 11 bases, and 29 bases lay in between. Germline assignment: CDR1 MNHEY and CDR2 SMNVEV (reference sequence). The CDR3 runs 17 residues. The CDR3 bases are TGTGCCAGCAGTTCGAGCCCGAGCCTGGGACAAACCAATGAGCAGTACTTC. Translated: CASSSSPSLGQTNEQYF.

This sequence joins TRBV9 and TRBJ2-3; the match to TRBD2 covers 8 bases. The CDR3 covers 16 residues. Germline values: CDR1 SGDLS, CDR2 YYNGEE. V trimming: 7 bases; J trimming: 4 bases; junction bases outside the gene matches: 14. The CDR3 DNA reads as TGTGCCAGCGGATTAGCGGGAACCACGAAAGCAGATACGCAGTATTTT. It specifies CASGLAGTTKADTQYF. Full variable domain (outside the CDR3, taken from reference TRBV9 and TRBJ2-3): DSGVTQTPKHLITATGQRVTLRCSPRSGDLSVYWYQQSLDQGLQFLIQYYNGEERAKGNILERFSAQQFPDLHSELNLSSLELGDSALYFCASGLAGTTKADTQYFGPGTRLTVL.

The chain uses TRBV28 and TRBJ1-5, with 9 bases fitting TRBD1. Germline CDR1 is MDHEN and CDR2 is SYDVKM. V gave up 7 bases and J gave up 2 bases; unmatched junction bases: 9. The CDR3 is 16 residues long. CDR3 sequence: CASKPPDRGGNQPQHF. DNA for the CDR3: TGTGCCAGCAAGCCCCCGGACAGGGGCGGCAATCAGCCCCAGCATTTT.